This T cell receptor beta chain was profiled in a study of T-cell reconstitution after alpha-beta-depleted transplantation in children (dated by TCRdb to about 2016). As for the study more broadly: Using TCR repertoire profiling, the study quantitatively followed how T-cell immune reconstitution unfolded in children after TCRalphabeta/CD19-depleted allogeneic hematopoietic cell transplantation.

In the case of this clonotype: This clone's antigen is unknown. It has no much larger one-base neighbor in the sample; base qualities were not kept.

The library was prepared using PCR. TCRdb names Illumina HiSeq 2500 as the instrument used. TCR library preparation used molecular barcoding, with unique molecular identifiers applied to normalize quantification of the TCRbeta repertoire. Through fastp at Q25 and MiXCR, TCRdb rebuilt clones from the public reads, retaining in-frame beta chains. Every distinct CDR3 protein forms one entry, paired with its most common genes and DNA. The sample data list 250,000 to 350,000 distinct CDR3 sequences, and 9.5% to 10% of these were observed just once. The ten largest account for around a tenth of the sample. Sequences were derived from PBMCs from the stem cell graft donor, sampled from the stem cell graft. The receptor comes from a human donor who donated a stem cell graft to a child with SCID.

The sequence in DNA is TGCAGTGCTAAAAGCGGGCCAAGCTCCTACAATGAGCAGTTCTTC. It translates as CSAKSGPSSYNEQFF. The rearrangement joined TRBV20-1 to TRBJ2-1; the D gene is perhaps TRBD2, from 6 matching bases. CDR1 is given as DFQATT and CDR2 as SNEGSKA, both from the germline V gene (reference sequence). The CDR3, from cysteine to phenylalanine, totals 15 residues. Of the read, only the CDR3 DNA is kept; its 45 bases are in frame from base 1. Trimming costs V 4 bases and J 0 bases, and their ends lie 13 bases apart.